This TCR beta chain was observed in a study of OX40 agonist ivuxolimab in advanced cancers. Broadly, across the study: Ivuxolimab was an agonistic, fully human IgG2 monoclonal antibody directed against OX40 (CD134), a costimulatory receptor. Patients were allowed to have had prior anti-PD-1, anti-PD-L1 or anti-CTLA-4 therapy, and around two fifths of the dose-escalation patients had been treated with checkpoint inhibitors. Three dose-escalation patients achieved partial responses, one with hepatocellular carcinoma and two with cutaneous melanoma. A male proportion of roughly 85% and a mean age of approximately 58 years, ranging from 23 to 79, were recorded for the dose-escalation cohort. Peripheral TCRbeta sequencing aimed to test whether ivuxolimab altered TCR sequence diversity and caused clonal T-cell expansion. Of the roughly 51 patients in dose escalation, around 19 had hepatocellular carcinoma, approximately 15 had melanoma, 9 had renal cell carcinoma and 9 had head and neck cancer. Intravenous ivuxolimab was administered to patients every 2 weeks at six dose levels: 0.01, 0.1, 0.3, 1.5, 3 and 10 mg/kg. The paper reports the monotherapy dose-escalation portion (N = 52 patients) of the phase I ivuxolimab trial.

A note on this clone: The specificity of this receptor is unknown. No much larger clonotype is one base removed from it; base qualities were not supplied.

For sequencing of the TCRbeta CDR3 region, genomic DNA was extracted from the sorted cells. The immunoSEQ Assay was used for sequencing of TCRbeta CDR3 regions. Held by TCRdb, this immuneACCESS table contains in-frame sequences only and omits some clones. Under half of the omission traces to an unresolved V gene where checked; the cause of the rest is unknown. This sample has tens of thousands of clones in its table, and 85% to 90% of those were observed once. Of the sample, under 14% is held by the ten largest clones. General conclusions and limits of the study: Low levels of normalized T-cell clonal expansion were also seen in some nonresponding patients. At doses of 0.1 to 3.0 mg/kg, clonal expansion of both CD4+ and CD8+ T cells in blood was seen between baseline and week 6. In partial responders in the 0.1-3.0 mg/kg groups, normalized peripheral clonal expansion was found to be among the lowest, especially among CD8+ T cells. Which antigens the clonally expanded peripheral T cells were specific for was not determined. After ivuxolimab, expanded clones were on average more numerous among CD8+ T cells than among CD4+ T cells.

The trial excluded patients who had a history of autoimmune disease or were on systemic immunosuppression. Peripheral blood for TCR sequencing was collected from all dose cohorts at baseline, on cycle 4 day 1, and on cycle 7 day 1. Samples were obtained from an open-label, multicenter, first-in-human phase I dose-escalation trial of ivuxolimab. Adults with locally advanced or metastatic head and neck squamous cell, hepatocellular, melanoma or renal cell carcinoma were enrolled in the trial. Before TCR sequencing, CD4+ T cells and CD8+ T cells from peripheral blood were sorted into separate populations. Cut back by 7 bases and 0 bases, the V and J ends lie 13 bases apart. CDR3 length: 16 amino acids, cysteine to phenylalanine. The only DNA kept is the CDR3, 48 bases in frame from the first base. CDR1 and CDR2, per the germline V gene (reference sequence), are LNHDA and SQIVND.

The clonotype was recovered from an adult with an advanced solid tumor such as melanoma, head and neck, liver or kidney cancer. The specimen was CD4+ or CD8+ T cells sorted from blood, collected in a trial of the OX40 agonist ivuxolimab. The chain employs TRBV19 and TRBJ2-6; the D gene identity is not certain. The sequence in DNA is TGTGCCAGTACTGCCCTGAGGATCTCTGGGGCCAACGTCCTGACTTTC. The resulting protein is CASTALRISGANVLTF.